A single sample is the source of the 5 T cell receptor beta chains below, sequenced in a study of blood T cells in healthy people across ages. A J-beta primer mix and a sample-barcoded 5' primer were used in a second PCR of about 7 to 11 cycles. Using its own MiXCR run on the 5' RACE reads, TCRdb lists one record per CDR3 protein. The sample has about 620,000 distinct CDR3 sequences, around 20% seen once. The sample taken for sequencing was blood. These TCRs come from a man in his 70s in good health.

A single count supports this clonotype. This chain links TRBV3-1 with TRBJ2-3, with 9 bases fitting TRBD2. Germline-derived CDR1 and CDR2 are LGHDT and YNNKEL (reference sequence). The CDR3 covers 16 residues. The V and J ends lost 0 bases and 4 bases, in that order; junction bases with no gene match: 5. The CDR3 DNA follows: TGTGCCAGCAGCCAAGAAGGTAGCGGGAGTTCAGATACGCAGTATTTT. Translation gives CASSQEGSGSSDTQYF.

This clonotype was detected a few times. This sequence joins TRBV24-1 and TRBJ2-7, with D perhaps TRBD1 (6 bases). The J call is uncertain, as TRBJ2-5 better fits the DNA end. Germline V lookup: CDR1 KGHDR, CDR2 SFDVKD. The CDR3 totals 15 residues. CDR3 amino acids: CATSDPRTAQETQYF. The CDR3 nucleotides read TGTGCCACCAGTGATCCTCGGACAGCCCAAGAGACCCAGTACTTC.

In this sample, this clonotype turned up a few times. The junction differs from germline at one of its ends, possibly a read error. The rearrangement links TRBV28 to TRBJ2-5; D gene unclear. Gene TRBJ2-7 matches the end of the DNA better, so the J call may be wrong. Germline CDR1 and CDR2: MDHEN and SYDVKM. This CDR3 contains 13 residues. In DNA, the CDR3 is TGTGCCTGCAGTTTAGGCGGCGTTTACGAGCAGTACTTC. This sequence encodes CACSLGGVYEQYF.

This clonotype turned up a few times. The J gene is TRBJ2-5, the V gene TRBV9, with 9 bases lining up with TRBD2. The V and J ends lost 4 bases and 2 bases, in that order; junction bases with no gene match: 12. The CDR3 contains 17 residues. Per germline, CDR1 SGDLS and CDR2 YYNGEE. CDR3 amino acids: CASSPRLGLAGQETQYF. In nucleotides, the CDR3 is TGTGCCAGCAGCCCCCGTTTAGGTCTAGCGGGACAAGAGACCCAGTACTTC.

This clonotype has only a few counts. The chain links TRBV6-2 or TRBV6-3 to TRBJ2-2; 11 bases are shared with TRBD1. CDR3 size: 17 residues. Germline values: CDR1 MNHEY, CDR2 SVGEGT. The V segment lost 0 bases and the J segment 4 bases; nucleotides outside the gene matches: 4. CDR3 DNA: TGTGCCAGCAGTTACTCATCTGGGACAGGGGGCACCGGGGAGCTGTTTTTT. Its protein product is CASSYSSGTGGTGELFF.